This TCR beta chain came from a study of CD8 T cells in ankylosing spondylitis. Study-wide points: A motif in TCR beta, a set of under ten highly homologous variants, appeared characteristic of ankylosing spondylitis blood. With a CD8+ phenotype, disease-linked clones were relatively rare in peripheral blood. Some motif variants had been reported before (in reactive arthritis synovial fluid and blood).

The V gene's germline CDR1 is KGHSH and CDR2 LQKENI. Trimming pared 4 bases from V and 6 bases from J, leaving 10 bases between. The CDR3 spans 13 residues. This clonotype has just a few counts. Its antigen remains unknown. With molecular barcodes, quantitative 5'-RACE was used to make the TCR beta libraries. A single record per CDR3 protein comes from TCRdb applying MiXCR to the 5' RACE reads. The sample has more than 600,000 distinct CDR3 sequences; roughly 19% are singletons. This chain connects TRBV18 to TRBJ1-5; D remains ambiguous. The sample comprised blood, either unsorted or a sorted T cell fraction (not recorded which). The TCR sequence derives from a male donor with ankylosing spondylitis. The CDR3: CASSRGAGQPQHF. CDR3 DNA: TGTGCCAGCTCACGGGGAGCAGGTCAGCCCCAGCATTTT.